Included here is one TCR beta chain sequence, with context. The data were taken from a study of blood T cell repertoires in COVID-19. Trimming removed 4 bases at V and 0 bases at J, with 9 bases between. The CDR3 totals 15 residues. The germline V gene encodes CDR1 SGHNT and CDR2 YENEEA. TCRdb's copy holds only in-frame clones and misses some; the assay was immunoSEQ multiplex PCR. The sample comprises 350,000 to 550,000 clones, 75% to 90% of which are singletons, and about 1.1% rests with the top ten. This rearrangement joins TRBV11-3 to TRBJ2-2; tentatively, D is TRBD1 (6 bases). Input material: PBMCs or T cells enriched from blood (not recorded which). The sequence was obtained from a man younger than 40 who had recovered from COVID-19. The CDR3 DNA sequence: TGTGCCAGCAGCTCCGGGACAACGAACACCGGGGAGCTGTTTTTT. Its translation is CASSSGTTNTGELFF.